A single sample gave rise to the 22 T cell receptor beta chains below, sequenced in a study of spatial heterogeneity in lung cancer. The study's findings and limits: It was found that expanded intratumoral alpha and beta TCR counts tracked tumor mutation counts.

No cognate antigen is known for these TCRs. TCRdb itself ran the 5' RACE reads through MiXCR, one entry per CDR3 protein. Among some 11,000 distinct CDR3 sequences listed, 6% to 8% were seen once. Stated time point: sample taken at primary tumor resection. The sample in question was lung tumor tissue, obtained at surgery. Source of these receptors: a female donor with early-stage non-small cell lung cancer.

This clonotype appeared a single time. The library was built for alpha chains, so this beta chain is an off-target read and its size means little. The rearrangement joins TRBV6-2 or TRBV6-3 to TRBJ2-4; D remains ambiguous. V lost 2 bases and J lost 8, with 19 bases in between. Germline loops: CDR1 MNHEY, CDR2 SVGEGT. CDR3 length: 16 amino acids. Written as DNA, the CDR3 is TGTGCCAGCAGTTACGGAATTGGAGTCCGTGGTTACATTCAGTACTTC. Translating gives CASSYGIGVRGYIQYF.

This clonotype was seen ten or more times. Within a library made for alpha chains, this beta chain is off target, and its count is uninformative. J is TRBJ2-5 and V is TRBV10-3; D remains ambiguous. V was shortened by 0 bases and J by 5 bases, with 7 bases between the two germline ends. The CDR3 covers 13 residues. Germline lookup yields CDR1 ENHRY and CDR2 SYGVKD. CDR3 DNA sequence: TGTGCCATCAGTGAGTCGTCCTTTGAGACCCAGTACTTC. Protein sequence: CAISESSFETQYF.

Concerning this clonotype itself: Possible read error: a much larger clone is one base away. This beta chain was picked up by a library intended for alpha chains and is off target, so its count carries little meaning. The chain carries TRBV10-3 and TRBJ2-3, with 13 bases matching TRBD2. Germline CDR1 reads ENHRY; CDR2 reads SYGVKD. CDR3 length: 16 amino acids. In nucleotides, the CDR3 is TGTGTCATCAGGCAAGGACTAGCGGGGGCAAGTGACTCGCAGTATTTT. Protein product: CVIRQGLAGASDSQYF.

This clonotype was seen many times. Since it is a stray read in a library aimed at alpha chains, this beta chain has a size that is not meaningful. The rearrangement uses TRBV5-1 and TRBJ2-5, with TRBD2 matching over 12 bases. After removal of 4 bases from V and 5 bases from J, the junction contained 12 bases not matched to a gene. The CDR3 has 17 residues. In germline, CDR1 is SGHRS, CDR2 YFSETQ. CDR3 sequence: CASSRFGLAGTQETQYF. For the CDR3, the DNA is TGCGCCAGCAGCAGATTCGGACTAGCGGGGACCCAGGAGACCCAGTACTTC.

This clonotype was counted at least ten times. This beta chain came through as a stray read in a library set up for alpha chains, and its size says little. This sequence joins TRBV6-5 and TRBJ2-7; 9 bases are a match to TRBD1. Unmatched junction bases numbered 2, after V lost 6 bases and J lost 2 bases. Looked up from germline, CDR1 is MNHEY and CDR2 is SVGAGI. The CDR3 is 13 residues long. The CDR3 nucleotides read TGTGCCAGCAGGGACAGGGGACCCTACGAGCAGTACTTC. This codes for CASRDRGPYEQYF.

Many counts were recorded for this clonotype. The library was prepared for alpha chains; this beta chain is a stray read, so its frequency means little. The chain couples TRBV28 to TRBJ1-1, with D perhaps TRBD1 (6 bases). The CDR3 loop spans 14 amino acids. Germline assignment: CDR1 MDHEN and CDR2 SYDVKM. The V end was cut by 5 bases, the J end by 1 base, with 11 bases between. DNA of the CDR3: TGTGCCAGCAGTGACGGGACAAAGAACACTGAAGCTTTCTTT. This sequence encodes CASSDGTKNTEAFF.

This clonotype is medium-sized (0.01 to 0.1%) by share. This beta chain is an unintended read in a library built for alpha chains; its size means little. The rearrangement joins TRBV7-9 to TRBJ2-3, with unresolved D. The CDR3 runs 12 residues. CDR1 is SEHNR and CDR2 is FQNEAQ in the germline V gene (reference sequence). V was pared by 1 base and J by 5 bases, with 4 bases between. The CDR3 loop is CASSLDRDTQYF. CDR3 DNA: TGTGCCAGCAGCTTAGACAGAGATACGCAGTATTTT.

Within the sample, this clonotype is medium-sized. As an off-target read in a library built for alpha chains, this beta chain has a frequency of little significance. The chain links TRBV7-8 to TRBJ1-5; maybe TRBD1 (6 bases). With 1 base removed from V and 7 bases from J, the gap between germline ends came to 17 bases. Germline CDR1 is SGHVS and CDR2 is FQNEAQ. The CDR3 length is 16 residues. The CDR3 nucleotides read TGTGCCAGCAGCTTAGGAGGTGGCAGGGGAAACCAGCCCCAGCATTTT. The encoded protein is CASSLGGGRGNQPQHF.

This clonotype has at least ten counts. This beta chain slipped into a library made for alpha chains as a stray read, so its size is not meaningful. The V gene is TRBV4-2, the J gene TRBJ1-6; no firm D call. In germline, CDR1 is LGHNA, CDR2 YNFKEQ. Deletions cut 2 bases from V and 3 bases from J, with 8 bases between. This CDR3 region has 15 residues. In DNA, the CDR3 is TGTGCCAGCAGCCAAAGTAACAGCTATAATTCACCCCTCCACTTT. Translating it yields CASSQSNSYNSPLHF.

This clonotype has at least ten counts. The size of this beta chain means little, since it is a stray read in a library made for alpha chains. The rearrangement joins TRBV2 to TRBJ2-7; unclear D gene. The V and J ends lost 6 bases and 0 bases respectively, with 21 bases between them. The CDR3 totals 17 residues. Germline loops: CDR1 SNHLY, CDR2 FYNNEI. This CDR3 reads CASRVGLRQRPSYEQYF. Here the CDR3 DNA reads TGTGCCAGCAGGGTTGGTTTGAGGCAACGGCCCTCCTACGAGCAGTACTTC.

This clonotype qualifies as medium-sized. Since the library was made to target alpha chains, this beta chain is a stray read and its abundance is not meaningful. The chain joins TRBV7-3 to TRBJ1-2; 7 nucleotides match TRBD1. CDR1 SGHTA and CDR2 FQGTGA come from the germline V gene. The CDR3 consists of 13 residues. J was trimmed by 7 bases and V by 5 bases; bases with no gene match: 7. CDR3 loop: CASSPTGSAGYTF. For the CDR3, the DNA is TGTGCCAGCAGCCCGACAGGGTCGGCTGGCTACACCTTC.

This clonotype is termed medium-sized. This beta chain slipped into a library made for alpha chains as a stray read, so its size is not meaningful. The chain employs TRBV7-2 and TRBJ2-5; 10 nucleotides match TRBD2. Germline V gene sequence: CDR1 SGHTA, CDR2 FQGNSA. V dropped 11 bases and J dropped 2; count of bases not matched to a gene: 11. This CDR3 contains 15 residues. This CDR3 is CAGRRGLALQETQYF. The DNA for the CDR3 is TGTGCCGGACGTAGGGGACTAGCGCTTCAAGAGACCCAGTACTTC.

At least ten counts were recorded for this clonotype. The library was prepared for alpha chains; this beta chain is a stray read, so its frequency means little. The chain links TRBV5-1 to TRBJ2-2, with 7 bases aligning to TRBD1. Losses at the gene ends were 2 bases for V and 4 bases for J; bases not matched to a gene: 5. Germline CDR1 reads SGHRS; CDR2 reads YFSETQ. The CDR3 consists of 15 residues. The DNA for the CDR3 is TGCGCCAGCAGCTTTCTCTCAGGGGGCACCGGGGAGCTGTTTTTT. Translation gives CASSFLSGGTGELFF.

Sample share makes this clonotype medium-sized (0.01 to 0.1%). Little can be read into the size of this beta chain, an off-target read in a library designed for alpha chains. The V call is TRBV27, the J call TRBJ2-7, with a weak D call TRBD1 (5 bases). V was clipped by 7 bases and J by 4 bases, with 8 bases between them. The CDR3 sequence is 11 residues long. CDR1 and CDR2 from the germline V gene are MNHEY and SMNVEV (reference sequence). CDR3 DNA sequence: TGTGCCAGCATGACAGAGTACGAGCAGTACTTC. It specifies CASMTEYEQYF.

This clonotype was counted at least ten times. This beta chain lies outside the target of a library built for alpha chains; its clone size means little. The CDR3 spells CASSTFRGVSNQPQHF. The CDR3 region has the DNA TGTGCCAGTAGTACCTTCCGGGGGGTTAGCAATCAGCCCCAGCATTTT. The V and J genes are TRBV19 and TRBJ1-5, with D possibly matching TRBD1 (5 bases). Germline lookup yields CDR1 LNHDA and CDR2 SQIVND (reference sequence). CDR3 length equals 16 residues. V lost 4 bases, J lost 0 bases, and 13 bases lay in between.

This clonotype was seen at least ten times. This beta chain is an off-target read within a library intended for alpha chains, so its frequency means little. The chain links TRBV12-3 or TRBV12-4 to TRBJ2-2, with TRBD1 identical over 8 bases. CDR3 length: 15 residues. With 4 bases clipped from V and 5 bases from J, the junction kept 6 bases outside the gene matches. Here the CDR3 reads CASSSRTGMTGELFF. The CDR3 DNA reads TGTGCCAGCAGTTCCCGGACAGGGATGACCGGGGAGCTGTTTTTT.

This clonotype was detected many times. This beta chain is a stray sequence in a library constructed for alpha chains; its clone size is not meaningful. The chain is built from TRBV30 and TRBJ1-1, with 7 bases that match TRBD1. CDR3 length: 14 amino acids. Germline V CDR1 and CDR2: GTSNPN, SVGIG (reference sequence). J gave up 0 bases and V 2 bases, and 3 bases lay outside the gene matches. CDR3 in DNA: TGTGCCTGGAGTACAGGGACAGTGAACACTGAAGCTTTCTTT. Encoded protein: CAWSTGTVNTEAFF.

By share, this clonotype counts as medium-sized. With the library built for alpha chains, this beta chain is off target and its frequency is not meaningful. V is TRBV7-6 and J is TRBJ2-3, with 8 bases matching TRBD2. Germline V gives CDR1 SGHVS, CDR2 FNYEAQ. Trimming took 3 bases from V and 0 from J; bases not matched to a gene: 5. The CDR3 runs 16 residues. Written as DNA, the CDR3 is TGTGCCAGCAGCTTTGGTAGCGGGACTAGCACAGATACGCAGTATTTT. It yields the protein CASSFGSGTSTDTQYF. Together with reference TRBV7-6 and TRBJ2-3, the CDR3 gives the full variable domain: GAGVSQSPRYKVTKRGQDVALRCDPISGHVSLYWYRQALGQGPEFLTYFNYEAQQDKSGLPNDRFSAERPEGSISTLTIQRTEQRDSAMYRCASSFGSGTSTDTQYFGPGTRLTVL.

In this sample, this clonotype turned up many times. A library prepared for alpha chains yielded this beta chain as an off-target read; its size is of little meaning. The chain joins TRBV20-1 to TRBJ2-3, with D perhaps matching TRBD1 or TRBD2 (6 bases each). The ends were cut back, 8 bases at V and 8 bases at J, with 20 bases in the middle. There are 13 residues in the CDR3. The V gene's germline CDR1 is DFQATT and CDR2 SNEGSKA (reference sequence). The CDR3 coding sequence is TGCAGTCTGACCAGGGGCGGGGATGTTACGCAGTATTTT. It yields the protein CSLTRGGDVTQYF.

This clonotype was picked up many times. Found in a library prepared for alpha chains, this beta chain is an off-target read, and its abundance has little meaning. This chain connects TRBV30 to TRBJ1-6; D is uncertain. The CDR3 runs 14 residues. Germline-derived CDR1 and CDR2 are GTSNPN and SVGIG (reference sequence). V was clipped by 4 bases and J by 4 bases, with 11 bases between them. As DNA, the CDR3 is TGTGCCTGGACCCGGGTCAGTTATAATTCACCCCTCCACTTT. It is translated as CAWTRVSYNSPLHF. Looking up the rest from reference TRBV30 and TRBJ1-6 gives the full variable domain: SQTIHQWPATLVQPVGSPLSLECTVEGTSNPNLYWYRQAAGRGLQLLFYSVGIGQISSEVPQNLSASRPQDRQFILSSKKLLLSDSGFYLCAWTRVSYNSPLHFGNGTRLTVT.

This clonotype was seen ten or more times. This beta chain lies outside the target of a library built for alpha chains; its clone size means little. The chain joins TRBV2 to TRBJ1-3; D not certain. The CDR3 extends over 16 amino acids. V was cut by 2 bases and J by 0 bases, with 11 bases left in between. Germline V gene lookup returns CDR1 SNHLY and CDR2 FYNNEI. The CDR3 loop is CASSEMGLISGNTIYF. The DNA of the CDR3 is TGTGCCAGCAGTGAAATGGGTCTAATCTCTGGAAACACCATATATTTT.

As for this clonotype: This beta chain came through as a stray read in a library set up for alpha chains, and its size says little. The chain combines TRBV6-6 with TRBJ2-7; 11 nucleotides match TRBD1. The ends lost 0 bases at V and 2 bases at J; junction bases unmatched: 0. The V gene's germline CDR1 is MNHNY and CDR2 SVGAGI (reference sequence). This CDR3 comprises 15 residues. This CDR3 is CASSYSGQGAYEQYF. The CDR3 nucleotides read TGTGCCAGCAGTTACTCGGGACAGGGGGCCTACGAGCAGTACTTC.